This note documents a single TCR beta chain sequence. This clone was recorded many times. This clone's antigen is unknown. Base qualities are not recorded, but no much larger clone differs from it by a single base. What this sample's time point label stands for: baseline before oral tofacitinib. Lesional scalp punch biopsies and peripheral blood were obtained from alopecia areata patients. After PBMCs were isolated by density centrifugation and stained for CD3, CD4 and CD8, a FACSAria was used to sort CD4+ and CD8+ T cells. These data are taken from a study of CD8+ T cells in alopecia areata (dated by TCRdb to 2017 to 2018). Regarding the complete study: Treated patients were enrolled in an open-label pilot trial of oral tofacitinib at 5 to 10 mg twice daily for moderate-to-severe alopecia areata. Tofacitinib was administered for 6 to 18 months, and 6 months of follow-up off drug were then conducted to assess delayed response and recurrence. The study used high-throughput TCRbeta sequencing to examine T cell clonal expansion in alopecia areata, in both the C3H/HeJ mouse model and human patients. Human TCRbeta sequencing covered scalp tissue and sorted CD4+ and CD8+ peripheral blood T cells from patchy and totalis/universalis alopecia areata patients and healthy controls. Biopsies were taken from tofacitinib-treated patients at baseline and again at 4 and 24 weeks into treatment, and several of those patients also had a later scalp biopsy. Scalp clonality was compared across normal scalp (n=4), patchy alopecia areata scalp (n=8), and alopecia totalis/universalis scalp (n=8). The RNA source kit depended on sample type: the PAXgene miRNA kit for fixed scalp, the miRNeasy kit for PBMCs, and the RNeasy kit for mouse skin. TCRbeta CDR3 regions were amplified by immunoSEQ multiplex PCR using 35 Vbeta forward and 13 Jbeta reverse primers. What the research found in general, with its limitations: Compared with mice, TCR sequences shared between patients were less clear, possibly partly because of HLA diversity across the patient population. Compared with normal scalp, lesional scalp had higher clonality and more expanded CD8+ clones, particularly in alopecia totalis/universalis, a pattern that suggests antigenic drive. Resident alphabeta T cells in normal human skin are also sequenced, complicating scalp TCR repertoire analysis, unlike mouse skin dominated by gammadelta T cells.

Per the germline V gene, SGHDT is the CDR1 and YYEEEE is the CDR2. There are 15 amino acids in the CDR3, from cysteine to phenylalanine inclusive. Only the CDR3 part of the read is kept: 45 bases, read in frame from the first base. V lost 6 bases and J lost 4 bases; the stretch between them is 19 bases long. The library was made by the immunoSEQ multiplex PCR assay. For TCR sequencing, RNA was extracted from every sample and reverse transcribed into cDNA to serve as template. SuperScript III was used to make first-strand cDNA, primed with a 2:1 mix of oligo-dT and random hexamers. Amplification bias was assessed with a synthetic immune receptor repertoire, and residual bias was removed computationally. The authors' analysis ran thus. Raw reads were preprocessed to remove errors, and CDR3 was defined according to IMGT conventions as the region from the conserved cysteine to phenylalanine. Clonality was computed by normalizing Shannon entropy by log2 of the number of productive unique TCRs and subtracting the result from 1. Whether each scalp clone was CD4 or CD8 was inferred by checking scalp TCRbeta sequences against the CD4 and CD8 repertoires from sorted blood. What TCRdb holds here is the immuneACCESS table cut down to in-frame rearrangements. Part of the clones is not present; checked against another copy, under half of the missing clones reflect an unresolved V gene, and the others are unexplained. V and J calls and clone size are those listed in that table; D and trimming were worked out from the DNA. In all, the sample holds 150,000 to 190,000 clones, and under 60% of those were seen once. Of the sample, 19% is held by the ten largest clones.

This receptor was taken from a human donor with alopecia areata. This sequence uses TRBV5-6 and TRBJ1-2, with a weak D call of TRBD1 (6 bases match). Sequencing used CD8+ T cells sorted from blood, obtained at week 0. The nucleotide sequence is TGTGCCAGCACGTACTCCGGGACACCTATCTATGGCTACACCTTC. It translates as CASTYSGTPIYGYTF.